This T cell receptor (beta chain) was found in a study of blood T cell repertoires in COVID-19. About the study: Material from acute and convalescent COVID-19 was sourced from the United States, Italy and Spain.

A few counts support this clone. TCRdb's copy holds only in-frame clones and misses some; the assay was immunoSEQ multiplex PCR. The sample lists some 420,000 clones; 80% to 90% were seen once. Everyone who took part was roughly 18 to 89 years old, and they came from roughly 25 US areas. Participant-reported clinical history was the basis for cohort assignment. Two negative PCRs, clearance, or symptom resolution had been documented for recovered Cohort 3 donors. The sample consisted of PBMCs or T cells enriched from blood (not recorded which). This TCR was recovered from a man aged 25-40 years who had recovered from COVID-19.

Written as DNA, the CDR3 is TGTGCCAGCAGCCAAGAACAGGGGAGGGCTTTCTTT. The encoded protein is CASSQEQGRAFF. The V and J genes are TRBV14 and TRBJ1-1; 7 bases align to TRBD1. J lost 11 bases, V lost 0 bases, and 3 bases had no gene match. From germline, CDR1 is SGHDN and CDR2 FVKESK. The CDR3 covers 12 residues.